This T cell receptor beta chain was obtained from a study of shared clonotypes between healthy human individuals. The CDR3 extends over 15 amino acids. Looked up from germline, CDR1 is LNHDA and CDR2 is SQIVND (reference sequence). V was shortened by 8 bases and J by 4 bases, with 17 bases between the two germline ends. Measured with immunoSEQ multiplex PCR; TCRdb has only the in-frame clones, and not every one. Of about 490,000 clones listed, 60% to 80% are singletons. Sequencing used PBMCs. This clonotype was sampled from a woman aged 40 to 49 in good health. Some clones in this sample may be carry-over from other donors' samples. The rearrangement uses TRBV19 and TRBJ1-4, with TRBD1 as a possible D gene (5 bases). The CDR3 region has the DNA TGTGCCAGTTCCACCTCGACAGCTATTAATGAAAAACTGTTTTTT. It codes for CASSTSTAINEKLFF.